This entry is about one T cell receptor (beta chain). No cognate antigen has been identified for it. Base quality data are lacking; no much larger clone is found one base away. TCRbeta CDR3 regions were amplified from genomic DNA by means of the immunoSEQ Assay, a bias-controlled multiplex PCR. For the original study's pipeline: The number of nucleated cells in each sample was estimated by amplification of reference gene primers within the assay. Sequence reads were collapsed and filtered to measure the absolute abundance of every unique TCRbeta CDR3 rearrangement. For each sample, productive Simpson clonality was calculated as the square root of Simpson's diversity index over productive rearrangements. TCRdb obtained this table from immuneACCESS and retained in-frame rearrangements with V and J assigned. These tables miss some clones; where compared with another copy, unresolved V genes account for less than half of the shortfall, and the remainder is unexplained. That table is the source of V, J and clone size, and D and trimming were worked out from the DNA. Recorded for this sample are about 39,000 clones; about nine tenths of them occurred a single time. Of the sample, around 2% is held by the ten largest clones.

The data are from a study of blood T cell repertoires in COVID-19 (dated by TCRdb to about 2020). Regarding the research as a whole: Samples from collaborators originated in the United States, Italy and Spain and spanned both the acute and convalescent phases of COVID-19. Nearly every sample came with metadata listing a de-identified subject ID, COVID-19 status, age in years and sex. The repertoires were made available in a free public database intended to serve as a resource for research on the immune response to SARS-CoV-2. The dataset comprised deeply sampled blood TCRbeta repertoires from subjects exposed to, actively infected with, or recovered from COVID-19. The material from the prospective study consisted of cDNA or gDNA derived from T cells, B-cell-depleted T cells, or PBMCs. The samples were drawn from the first 160 participants of the ongoing ImmuneRACE study and from over 950 subjects provided by 6 global collaborators. Where HLA class I and class II types were available, the types were taken from metadata supplied by the sample provider, not from assay-based typing.

The research as a whole found: The amount of clinical and demographic metadata varied by source and participant and was provided uncurated.

Here V drops 3 bases and J drops 5 bases, and the junction holds 10 bases not matched to any gene. According to the germline V gene (reference sequence), CDR1 reads SEHNR and CDR2 reads FQNEAQ. Including cysteine and phenylalanine, the CDR3 has 16 amino acids. This entry keeps only the CDR3 DNA: 48 bases, framed from base 1. The collaborating institutions used their own protocols to collect whole blood in K2EDTA tubes. Collaborator samples were shipped for TCRbeta analysis as frozen whole blood, isolated PBMCs, or DNA extracted from either sample type. The receptor was derived from a man between 45 and 60 years old with active COVID-19. The chain was built from TRBV7-9 and TRBJ2-5; TRBD2 matches 9 bases in the middle. Sequenced input: peripheral blood. CDR3 region: CASSFGRVAGEETQYF. DNA sequence: TGTGCCAGCAGCTTTGGCCGAGTAGCGGGGGAGGAGACCCAGTACTTC.